What follows describes a single TCR beta chain. This specimen belongs to a study of blood T cell repertoires in COVID-19. About the study: PBMCs, B-cell-depleted T cells, or T cells provided the cDNA or gDNA that made up the material.

Clones were sequenced by immunoSEQ multiplex PCR, and TCRdb holds only the in-frame ones, with some missing. The sample has 140,000 to 150,000 clones, approximately 80% seen once. Sequencing was performed on peripheral blood. The TCR originated in a man in his 60s with active or convalescent COVID-19.

The CDR3 reads CASSHPGLGTDTQYF. CDR3 bases: TGTGCCAGCAGCCACCCCGGACTAGGAACAGATACGCAGTATTTT. The chain couples TRBV6-5 to TRBJ2-3, with 7 nucleotides matching TRBD2. Germline CDR1 and CDR2: MNHEY and SVGAGI. V dropped 6 bases and J dropped 3; count of bases not matched to a gene: 9. The CDR3 sequence is 15 residues long.